Shown below are 6 T cell receptor beta chains from a single sample sequenced in a study of cytomegalovirus exposure and HLA in healthy donors. Libraries were prepared by immunoSEQ multiplex PCR; TCRdb keeps only in-frame clonotypes and omits some of them. The sample lists about 74,000 clones; 94% were seen once. Sequencing used PBMCs. These receptors all stem from a woman aged 18 to 35 in good health and CMV-seropositive.

The gene calls are TRBV9 and TRBJ2-3, with D perhaps TRBD2 (6 bases). V was trimmed by 0 bases and J by 4 bases, leaving 12 bases between them. In germline, CDR1 is SGDLS, CDR2 YYNGEE. The CDR3 has 15 amino acids. The CDR3 here is CASSVAARDSDTQYF. The DNA of the CDR3 is TGTGCCAGCAGCGTAGCAGCGCGGGACTCAGATACGCAGTATTTT.

The chain uses TRBV12-2 and TRBJ2-7; TRBD2, the table's D call, lacks a check against the DNA. TRBV12-2 is a known pseudogene. The length of the CDR3 is 17 residues. Written as DNA, the CDR3 is TGTGCAAGTCGCCCGGGGCAGTTGGGCGGGAGGCTTTACGAGCAGTACTTC. This sequence encodes CASRPGQLGGRLYEQYF.

The chain couples TRBV4-3 to TRBJ2-7; tentatively, D is TRBD1 (6 bases). Germline V gene lookup returns CDR1 LGHNA and CDR2 YSLEER. The CDR3 runs 15 residues. Trimming took 0 bases from V and 2 from J, leaving 11 bases between them. The CDR3 nucleotides are TGCGCCAGCAGCCAAGATCAGGGGCCCCCCTACGAGCAGTACTTC. This encodes CASSQDQGPPYEQYF.

The chain carries TRBV5-4 and TRBJ2-7; 8 nucleotides agree with TRBD2. This CDR3 spans 13 amino acids. Germline CDR1 is SGHNT and CDR2 is YYREEE (reference sequence). V dropped 3 bases and J dropped 3; count of bases not matched to a gene: 2. CDR3 nucleotides: TGTGCCAGCAGCTCCGGGACTAGCTACGAGCAGTACTTC. This sequence encodes CASSSGTSYEQYF.

V gene TRBV18 combines with J gene TRBJ2-1, with D possibly matching TRBD2 (5 bases). The V end was cut by 3 bases, the J end by 5 bases, with 14 bases between. This CDR3 is built from 15 residues. Germline CDR1 KGHSH, CDR2 LQKENI. This chain's CDR3 is CASSPSGYLHNEQFF. In DNA form, the CDR3 reads TGTGCCAGCTCACCCTCGGGGTATCTTCACAATGAGCAGTTCTTC. Filled out from reference TRBV18 and TRBJ2-1, the complete variable domain reads NAGVMQNPRHLVRRRGQEARLRCSPMKGHSHVYWYRQLPEEGLKFMVYLQKENIIDESGMPKERFSAEFPKEGPSILRIQQVVRGDSAAYFCASSPSGYLHNEQFFGPGTRLTVL.

The chain is built from TRBV4-1 and TRBJ1-1, with 11 nucleotides matching TRBD1. The CDR3 is 15 amino acids. Germline CDR1 is MGHRA and CDR2 is YSYEKL. V was pared by 1 base and J by 4 bases, with 2 bases of the junction left unmatched. Here the CDR3 reads CASSQVGQGGTEAFF. The CDR3 DNA is TGCGCCAGCAGCCAAGTGGGACAGGGGGGCACTGAAGCTTTCTTT.